The 20 T cell receptor beta chains presented below share a single source sample, sequenced in a study of blood T cells in healthy people across ages. Through a sample-barcoded 5' primer and a J-beta primer mix, a second PCR was run for roughly 6 to 12 cycles. TCRdb ran MiXCR on the 5' RACE reads and lists one entry per CDR3 protein. The table has 600,000 to 850,000 distinct CDR3 sequences, 20% to 30% seen once; the top ten hold more than 8.5%. This sample was shared with a second study, whose subject was T cells of mothers and their children.

The material sequenced was blood. These receptors were taken from a boy younger than 18 in good health.

The CDR3 sequence: CASSLGQGPGGTQYF. The CDR3 nucleotides are TGTGCCAGCAGTCTCGGACAGGGGCCGGGCGGTACGCAGTATTTT. The chain couples TRBV12-3 or TRBV12-4 to TRBJ2-3; TRBD1 matches 9 bases. The CDR3 sequence is 15 residues long. The trim removed 5 bases at V and 8 bases at J, leaving 11 bases unmatched.

In its sample, this clonotype was seen a few times. V is TRBV20-1 and J is TRBJ2-3, with 8 positions matching TRBD2. Germline CDR1 is DFQATT and CDR2 is SNEGSKA (reference sequence). The CDR3 totals 15 residues. J lost 6 bases, V lost 1 base, and 9 bases had no gene match. This CDR3 is CSARVTGGVLDTQYF. The CDR3 DNA sequence: TGCAGTGCTAGAGTTACGGGGGGGGTTCTGGATACGCAGTATTTT.

The chain uses TRBV5-1 and TRBJ2-3; TRBD2 aligns across 9 bases. V shed 2 bases, J shed 5 bases, and the junction held 6 bases outside the gene matches. The length of the CDR3 is 15 residues. CDR1 and CDR2 (germline): SGHRS, YFSETQ. In DNA, the CDR3 is TGCGCCAGCAGCTTTAGCGGGAGTCGGGGAGATACGCAGTATTTT. Amino acid sequence: CASSFSGSRGDTQYF.

The CDR3 DNA is TGTGCCAGCAGTCGATCCCCAGGGAGCATCTCCTACGAGCAGTACTTC. Protein sequence: CASSRSPGSISYEQYF. The chain recombines TRBV28 with TRBJ2-7; D possibly matches TRBD1 or TRBD2 (5 bases each). Germline V gene lookup returns CDR1 MDHEN and CDR2 SYDVKM. The CDR3 is made up of 16 amino acids. V lost 5 bases and J lost 0, with 17 bases in between. Variable domain in full (rest from reference TRBV28 and TRBJ2-7): DVKVTQSSRYLVKRTGEKVFLECVQDMDHENMFWYRQDPGLGLRLIYFSYDVKMKEKGDIPEGYSVSREKKERFSLILESASTNQTSMYLCASSRSPGSISYEQYFGPGTRLTVT.

The rearrangement joins TRBV7-2 to TRBJ2-7; 8 bases fit TRBD1. The germline V gene encodes CDR1 SGHTA and CDR2 FQGNSA. This CDR3 has 14 residues. V lost 2 bases and J lost 2; bases outside the gene matches: 2. The CDR3 reads CASSLRQGPYEQYF. CDR3 bases: TGTGCCAGCAGCTTAAGACAGGGGCCCTACGAGCAGTACTTC.

The chain uses TRBV5-6 and TRBJ2-5; TRBD2 aligns across 14 bases. The CDR3 totals 16 residues. The junction had 13 bases not matched to a gene; V was cut back by 4 bases and J by 11 bases. Germline loops: CDR1 SGHDT, CDR2 YYEEEE. The CDR3 nucleotides read TGTGCCAGCAGCCCCGGACTAGCGGGGGGCATTTGGGAGCAGTACTTC. Protein sequence: CASSPGLAGGIWEQYF.

The chain uses TRBV18 and TRBJ2-7; TRBD1 or TRBD2 may be the D gene (5 bases each). V gave up 2 bases and J gave up 7 bases, with 6 bases separating them. The germline CDR1 and CDR2 sequences are KGHSH and LQKENI. This CDR3 contains 11 residues. DNA for the CDR3: TGTGCCAGCTCACCATGGGGGGAGCAGTACTTC. It codes for CASSPWGEQYF. Complete variable domain (other parts from reference TRBV18 and TRBJ2-7): NAGVMQNPRHLVRRRGQEARLRCSPMKGHSHVYWYRQLPEEGLKFMVYLQKENIIDESGMPKERFSAEFPKEGPSILRIQQVVRGDSAAYFCASSPWGEQYFGPGTRLTVT.

The table lists this clonotype with a few counts. CDR3 loop: CASSLVGRSRTGELFF. The CDR3 nucleotides read TGTGCCAGCAGCTTAGTGGGCAGGAGCCGCACCGGGGAGCTGTTTTTT. This rearrangement joins TRBV11-2 to TRBJ2-2; D is ambiguous. This CDR3 region has 16 residues. Germline loops: CDR1 SGHAT, CDR2 FQNNGV. Trimming left V 1 base short and J 4 bases short, with 13 bases between.

The J gene is TRBJ2-5, the V gene TRBV11-2; 14 bases match TRBD2. Gene TRBJ2-1 matches the end of the DNA better, so the J call may be wrong. CDR3 length: 15 residues. Looked up from germline, CDR1 is SGHAT and CDR2 is FQNNGV. This chain's CDR3 is CASSIGTSGSYEQFF. The DNA of the CDR3 is TGTGCCAGCAGCATTGGGACTAGCGGGAGTTATGAGCAGTTCTTC.

This chain uses TRBV11-2 with TRBJ2-7, with D maybe TRBD2 (6 bases). The CDR3 runs 11 residues. The ends were cut back, 7 bases at V and 4 bases at J, with 8 bases in the middle. Germline assignment: CDR1 SGHAT and CDR2 FQNNGV. This CDR3 is CASMEGYEQYF. CDR3 DNA sequence: TGTGCCAGCATGGAGGGATACGAGCAGTACTTC.

This clonotype was recorded a few times. The V call is TRBV20-1, the J call TRBJ1-1; maybe TRBD1 (6 bases). V dropped 0 bases and J dropped 4 bases, with 12 bases sitting between them. Germline CDR1 DFQATT, CDR2 SNEGSKA (reference sequence). The CDR3 has 14 residues. The CDR3, as DNA: TGCAGTGCTAGAGACACACTACAGGGCACTGAAGCTTTCTTT. As protein: CSARDTLQGTEAFF.

This clonotype was recorded a few times. The chain combines TRBV20-1 with TRBJ2-1, with D unclear. The CDR3 totals 15 residues. V shed 5 bases and J shed 5 bases, with 19 bases lying between them. Germline V lookup: CDR1 DFQATT, CDR2 SNEGSKA (reference sequence). The CDR3 bases are TGCAGTGCTTACTCTGACACCGTCCCCCACAATGAGCAGTTCTTC. It codes for CSAYSDTVPHNEQFF.

This clonotype was recorded only once. The chain has TRBV14 and TRBJ1-1; no firm D call. CDR1 and CDR2 from the germline V gene are SGHDN and FVKESK. CDR3 length equals 13 residues. Trimming removed 3 bases at V and 3 bases at J, with 8 bases between. The CDR3 reads CASSQQLDTEAFF. The CDR3 nucleotides read TGTGCCAGCAGCCAGCAGCTGGACACTGAAGCTTTCTTT. Full variable domain (missing parts from reference TRBV14 and TRBJ1-1): EAGVTQFPSHSVIEKGQTVTLRCDPISGHDNLYWYRRVMGKEIKFLLHFVKESKQDESGMPNNRFLAERTGGTYSTLKVQPAELEDSGVYFCASSQQLDTEAFFGQGTRLTVV.

This rearrangement joins TRBV28 to TRBJ2-1; D gene ambiguous. Germline loops: CDR1 MDHEN, CDR2 SYDVKM. Trimming removed 6 bases at V and 4 bases at J, with 7 bases between. The CDR3 extends over 12 amino acids. The CDR3 DNA follows: TGTGCCAGCAGCCCCATATACAATGAGCAGTTCTTC. Translation: CASSPIYNEQFF. Full variable domain (outside the CDR3, taken from reference TRBV28 and TRBJ2-1): DVKVTQSSRYLVKRTGEKVFLECVQDMDHENMFWYRQDPGLGLRLIYFSYDVKMKEKGDIPEGYSVSREKKERFSLILESASTNQTSMYLCASSPIYNEQFFGPGTRLTVL.

This sequence joins TRBV6-6 and TRBJ2-3, with D hard to call. V gave up 11 bases and J gave up 2 bases, with 20 bases separating them. The CDR3 is 15 residues long. CDR1 is MNHNY and CDR2 is SVGAGI in the germline V gene (reference sequence). CDR3 sequence reads: CAGLTPGPYTDTQYF. The CDR3 region has the DNA TGTGCCGGCCTAACCCCCGGGCCTTACACAGATACGCAGTATTTT.

The V gene is TRBV29-1, the J gene TRBJ2-5, with a tentative D call TRBD1 (6 bases). This CDR3 is 12 amino acids long. Germline V gene lookup returns CDR1 SQVTM and CDR2 ANQGSEA. The ends were cut back, 8 bases at V and 9 bases at J, with 19 bases in the middle. CDR3 loop: CSQRVAEGAQYF. The DNA for the CDR3 is TGCAGCCAAAGGGTGGCCGAGGGGGCCCAGTACTTC.

The rearrangement joins TRBV29-1 to TRBJ2-1; 12 nucleotides match TRBD1. Germline lookup yields CDR1 SQVTM and CDR2 ANQGSEA. V trimming: 3 bases; J trimming: 4 bases; junction bases outside the gene matches: 10. The CDR3 has 17 amino acids. The CDR3 here is CSVDGTGGFGGYNEQFF. The CDR3 DNA is TGCAGCGTTGATGGGACAGGGGGCTTCGGAGGGTACAATGAGCAGTTCTTC.

In this sample, this clonotype turned up a few times. The chain links TRBV6-1 to TRBJ2-1; 9 bases align to TRBD2. Germline trimming cut 10 bases from V and 9 bases from J; bases unmatched to any gene: 16. The germline CDR1 and CDR2 sequences are MNHNS and SASEGT. The CDR3 runs 15 residues. In nucleotides, the CDR3 is TGTGCCACTCTAACGGCGGGAGGGCCAGCCTTTGAGCAGTTCTTC. Encoded protein: CATLTAGGPAFEQFF.

The chain couples TRBV27 to TRBJ1-5; TRBD1 agrees at 7 bases. The J call may be wrong; the DNA end is better matched by TRBJ2-3. Germline CDR1 and CDR2: MNHEY and SMNVEV (reference sequence). CDR3 length: 13 amino acids. The CDR3 reads CASSTLGGQPQYF. In DNA form, the CDR3 reads TGTGCCAGCAGTACATTAGGGGGACAGCCCCAGTATTTT.

The sample holds one count of this clonotype. The chain has TRBV7-2 and TRBJ2-7, with D maybe TRBD1 (6 bases). This CDR3 contains 13 residues. The V gene lost 5 bases and the J gene lost 3 bases, with 11 bases spanning the gap. Germline V gene sequence: CDR1 SGHTA, CDR2 FQGNSA. CDR3 coding DNA: TGTGCCAGCAGCCCCTGGGGGCACTACGAGCAGTACTTC. Its protein is CASSPWGHYEQYF.